What follows is one T cell receptor (beta chain) and its context. The antigen is undetermined. This sample was included in a study of CD4 T cells in relation to SARS-CoV-2 and coronaviruses. Only in-frame clones appear in the TCRdb table, and some are missing; sequencing was by immunoSEQ multiplex PCR. The repertoire includes about 18,000 clones, approximately 77% of them detected once, and roughly a quarter sits in the top ten. CD4+ T cells from unexposed donors were obtained before the COVID-19 pandemic (2011-2018). The cells were cultured for about ten days before CD4+ T cells were isolated. Roughly 2 million PBMCs per well were cultured with 8.5 to 10 IU/ml IL-2. There are 12 residues in the CDR3. Trimming cost V 2 bases and J 8 bases, with 9 bases left between them. CDR1 and CDR2 (germline): GTSNPN, SVGIG (reference sequence).

The chain joins TRBV30 to TRBJ1-4; D is ambiguous. This clonotype was obtained from a human donor in good health. Material: CD4+ T cells from PBMCs, cultured in vitro. DNA for the CDR3: TGTGCCTGGAGTCGAACGGCCGAAAAACTGTTTTTT. It specifies CAWSRTAEKLFF. The full variable domain, rest sourced from reference TRBV30 and TRBJ1-4, is SQTIHQWPATLVQPVGSPLSLECTVEGTSNPNLYWYRQAAGRGLQLLFYSVGIGQISSEVPQNLSASRPQDRQFILSSKKLLLSDSGFYLCAWSRTAEKLFFGSGTQLSVL.